These T cell receptor beta chains were read from a single sample in a study of shared clonotypes between healthy human individuals. The repertoire was sequenced with immunoSEQ multiplex PCR; TCRdb's copy has only in-frame clones and lacks some. This sample yields under 1,900,000 clones, of which 97% to 99% are seen a single time; about 0.35% belongs to the top ten. Sequenced sample: naive CD4+ T cells sorted from blood. Every receptor here comes from a man between 25 and 39 years old in good health. CDR3s include the opening cysteine and the closing phenylalanine or tryptophan. A D gene is named only where the DNA matches it firmly. The listing skips clone size in some rows; elsewhere it reads once, few, many or a size class.

clone size: NA
D gene: NA
CDR3 length: 11
J gene: TRBJ2-1
V gene: TRBV13
CDR3 protein: CASSFINEQFF
CDR3 DNA: TGTGCCAGCAGCTTTATAAATGAGCAGTTCTTC

clone size: NA
D gene: TRBD1
CDR3 length: 14
J gene: TRBJ1-5
V gene: TRBV27
CDR3 protein: CASSFQGGFQPQHF
CDR3 DNA: TGTGCCAGCAGTTTCCAGGGGGGGTTTCAGCCCCAGCATTTT

clone size: NA
D gene: TRBD1
CDR3 length: 14
J gene: TRBJ2-3
V gene: TRBV10-3
CDR3 protein: CAIGGDRGTDTQYF
CDR3 DNA: TGTGCCATCGGTGGGGACAGGGGCACAGATACGCAGTATTTT

clone size: NA
D gene: NA
CDR3 length: 18
J gene: TRBJ2-1
V gene: TRBV9
CDR3 protein: CASSVRPVDDSSYNEQFF
CDR3 DNA: TGTGCCAGCAGCGTACGTCCGGTGGACGACAGCTCCTACAATGAGCAGTTCTTC

clone size: NA
D gene: NA
CDR3 length: 17
J gene: TRBJ2-1
V gene: TRBV18
CDR3 protein: CASSPQLVKGALDEQFF
CDR3 DNA: TGTGCCAGCTCACCACAGCTGGTAAAGGGAGCCTTAGATGAGCAGTTCTTC

clone size: NA
D gene: TRBD2
CDR3 length: 20
J gene: TRBJ2-1
V gene: TRBV5-8
CDR3 protein: CASSFMTAGTSGRARNEQFF
CDR3 DNA: TGTGCCAGCAGCTTCATGACAGCCGGGACTAGCGGGAGGGCGAGGAATGAGCAGTTCTTC

clone size: once
D gene: NA
CDR3 length: 14
J gene: TRBJ2-7
V gene: TRBV6-5
CDR3 protein: CASSRIGRGYEQYF
CDR3 DNA: TGTGCCAGCAGCAGAATCGGCAGGGGTTACGAGCAGTACTTC

clone size: NA
D gene: TRBD1
CDR3 length: 15
J gene: TRBJ2-1
V gene: TRBV7-9
CDR3 protein: CASSFQGGGGNEQFF
CDR3 DNA: TGTGCCAGCAGCTTTCAAGGGGGCGGTGGGAATGAGCAGTTCTTC

clone size: NA
D gene: TRBD1
CDR3 length: 16
J gene: TRBJ1-5
V gene: TRBV18
CDR3 protein: CASSPTGTGLNQPQHF
CDR3 DNA: TGTGCCAGCTCACCAACGGGGACAGGGTTGAATCAGCCCCAGCATTTT

clone size: NA
D gene: NA
CDR3 length: 11
J gene: TRBJ2-7
V gene: TRBV29-1
CDR3 protein: CSVEFTYEQYF
CDR3 DNA: TGCAGCGTTGAGTTCACCTACGAGCAGTACTTC

clone size: NA
D gene: NA
CDR3 length: 17
J gene: TRBJ2-7
V gene: TRBV18
CDR3 protein: CASSPLRQWGRGYEQYF
CDR3 DNA: TGTGCCAGCTCACCACTCCGACAATGGGGCCGCGGCTACGAGCAGTACTTC

clone size: NA
D gene: TRBD2
CDR3 length: 16
J gene: TRBJ2-3
V gene: TRBV15
CDR3 protein: CATSRNLGLAADTQYF
CDR3 DNA: TGTGCCACCAGTCGCAACCTCGGACTAGCGGCAGATACGCAGTATTTT

clone size: NA
D gene: TRBD1
CDR3 length: 14
J gene: TRBJ2-1
V gene: TRBV5-4
CDR3 protein: CASSGGQGYNEQFF
CDR3 DNA: TGTGCCAGCAGCGGGGGACAGGGATACAATGAGCAGTTCTTC

clone size: once
D gene: NA
CDR3 length: 16
J gene: TRBJ2-1
V gene: TRBV28
CDR3 protein: CASSFYADSSYNEQFF
CDR3 DNA: TGTGCCAGCAGTTTTTACGCGGATAGCTCCTACAATGAGCAGTTCTTC

clone size: NA
D gene: TRBD2
CDR3 length: 15
J gene: TRBJ2-1
V gene: TRBV9
CDR3 protein: CASSAGLAAYNEQFF
CDR3 DNA: TGTGCCAGCAGCGCAGGACTAGCGGCTTACAATGAGCAGTTCTTC

clone size: NA
D gene: NA
CDR3 length: 14
J gene: TRBJ2-2
V gene: TRBV14
CDR3 protein: CASSQVKGTGELFF
CDR3 DNA: TGTGCCAGCAGCCAAGTAAAGGGCACCGGGGAGCTGTTTTTT

clone size: NA
D gene: NA
CDR3 length: 13
J gene: TRBJ1-1
V gene: TRBV4-1
CDR3 protein: CASSPARMTEAFF
CDR3 DNA: TGCGCCAGCAGCCCTGCACGAATGACTGAAGCTTTCTTT

clone size: NA
D gene: NA
CDR3 length: 15
J gene: TRBJ1-1
V gene: TRBV28
CDR3 protein: CASSPFRGRNTEAFF
CDR3 DNA: TGTGCCAGCAGTCCTTTTAGGGGACGGAACACTGAAGCTTTCTTT

clone size: NA
D gene: NA
CDR3 length: 16
J gene: TRBJ2-6
V gene: TRBV5-1
CDR3 protein: CASSLRLNSGANVLTF
CDR3 DNA: TGCGCCAGCAGCTTAAGGCTGAACTCTGGGGCCAACGTCCTGACTTTC

clone size: NA
D gene: NA
CDR3 length: 14
J gene: TRBJ1-3
V gene: TRBV6-5
CDR3 protein: CASSLRSSGNTIYF
CDR3 DNA: TGTGCCAGCAGTCTACGAAGCTCTGGAAACACCATATATTTT

clone size: NA
D gene: TRBD1
CDR3 length: 15
J gene: TRBJ1-2
V gene: TRBV9
CDR3 protein: CASSLWTGPEDGYTF
CDR3 DNA: TGTGCCAGCAGCCTTTGGACAGGGCCGGAGGATGGCTACACCTTC

clone size: NA
D gene: NA
CDR3 length: 14
J gene: TRBJ2-5
V gene: TRBV7-9
CDR3 protein: CASSLEGPSETQYF
CDR3 DNA: TGTGCCAGCAGCTTAGAAGGGCCAAGCGAGACCCAGTACTTC

clone size: NA
D gene: NA
CDR3 length: 18
J gene: TRBJ2-2
V gene: TRBV4-1
CDR3 protein: CASSPGGGGPPNTGELFF
CDR3 DNA: TGCGCCAGCAGCCCAGGGGGGGGAGGACCCCCGAACACCGGGGAGCTGTTTTTT

clone size: NA
D gene: NA
CDR3 length: 15
J gene: TRBJ1-5
V gene: TRBV6-5
CDR3 protein: CASSYRAPRGQPQHF
CDR3 DNA: TGTGCCAGCAGTTACCGGGCCCCGAGGGGTCAGCCCCAGCATTTT

clone size: NA
D gene: NA
CDR3 length: 15
J gene: TRBJ1-5
V gene: TRBV9
CDR3 protein: CASSVNRERYQPQHF
CDR3 DNA: TGTGCCAGCAGCGTCAACAGAGAGAGATATCAGCCCCAGCATTTT

clone size: NA
D gene: NA
CDR3 length: 16
J gene: TRBJ2-1
V gene: TRBV14
CDR3 protein: CASSQWVHRAGDEQFF
CDR3 DNA: TGTGCCAGCAGCCAGTGGGTGCACAGGGCGGGCGATGAGCAGTTCTTC

clone size: NA
D gene: NA
CDR3 length: 14
J gene: TRBJ1-1
V gene: TRBV27
CDR3 protein: CASSFGGINTEAFF
CDR3 DNA: TGTGCCAGCAGTTTCGGAGGCATCAACACTGAAGCTTTCTTT

clone size: NA
D gene: NA
CDR3 length: 14
J gene: TRBJ2-1
V gene: TRBV7-9
CDR3 protein: CASSLAISSTEQFF
CDR3 DNA: TGTGCCAGCAGCCTTGCAATCAGCTCGACAGAGCAGTTCTTC

clone size: NA
D gene: TRBD2
CDR3 length: 13
J gene: TRBJ2-7
V gene: TRBV5-4
CDR3 protein: CASSPRTSGEQYF
CDR3 DNA: TGTGCCAGCAGCCCCCGGACTAGCGGCGAGCAGTACTTC

clone size: NA
D gene: NA
CDR3 length: 12
J gene: TRBJ2-1
V gene: TRBV7-8
CDR3 protein: CASSQDSRRIIF
CDR3 DNA: TGTGCCAGCAGCCAAGACAGCCGGAGAATAATCTTC

clone size: NA
D gene: TRBD2
CDR3 length: 15
J gene: TRBJ2-1
V gene: TRBV11-3
CDR3 protein: CASSSIAGGINEQFF
CDR3 DNA: TGTGCCAGCAGCTCAATAGCGGGAGGGATCAATGAGCAGTTCTTC

clone size: NA
D gene: TRBD1
CDR3 length: 15
J gene: TRBJ1-2
V gene: TRBV18
CDR3 protein: CASSPETGGISDYTF
CDR3 DNA: TGTGCCAGCTCACCAGAGACAGGGGGCATCAGCGACTACACCTTC

clone size: once
D gene: TRBD1
CDR3 length: 14
J gene: TRBJ2-5
V gene: TRBV5-1
CDR3 protein: CASSSGTEFETQYF
CDR3 DNA: TGCGCCAGCAGCTCCGGGACAGAGTTCGAGACCCAGTACTTC

clone size: NA
D gene: NA
CDR3 length: 14
J gene: TRBJ2-7
V gene: TRBV19
CDR3 protein: CASSISGSFYEQYF
CDR3 DNA: TGTGCCAGTAGTATCTCCGGCAGCTTCTACGAGCAGTACTTC

clone size: once
D gene: TRBD2
CDR3 length: 17
J gene: TRBJ2-7
V gene: TRBV28
CDR3 protein: CASSLGTSGRAGYEQYF
CDR3 DNA: TGTGCCAGCAGTTTAGGGACTAGCGGGAGGGCCGGGTACGAGCAGTACTTC

clone size: NA
D gene: NA
CDR3 length: 12
J gene: TRBJ1-5
V gene: TRBV28
CDR3 protein: CASSPSNQPQHF
CDR3 DNA: TGTGCCAGCAGTCCCTCCAATCAGCCCCAGCATTTT

clone size: NA
D gene: TRBD1
CDR3 length: 15
J gene: TRBJ1-1
V gene: TRBV15
CDR3 protein: CATSRGDRGNTEAFF
CDR3 DNA: TGTGCCACCAGCAGAGGGGACAGGGGGAACACTGAAGCTTTCTTT

clone size: NA
D gene: NA
CDR3 length: 14
J gene: TRBJ2-5
V gene: TRBV5-1
CDR3 protein: CAPTVRETKETQYF
CDR3 DNA: TGCGCCCCCACCGTAAGGGAAACTAAAGAGACCCAGTACTTC

clone size: NA
D gene: NA
CDR3 length: 15
J gene: TRBJ2-7
V gene: TRBV7-6
CDR3 protein: CASSLGPGPNGEQYF
CDR3 DNA: TGTGCCAGCAGCCTAGGCCCGGGCCCCAATGGCGAGCAGTACTTC

clone size: NA
D gene: NA
CDR3 length: 14
J gene: TRBJ2-1
V gene: TRBV5-4
CDR3 protein: CASSLAGPGNEQFF
CDR3 DNA: TGTGCCAGCAGCTTGGCGGGGCCGGGGAATGAGCAGTTCTTC

clone size: NA
D gene: TRBD1
CDR3 length: 15
J gene: TRBJ2-3
V gene: TRBV7-7
CDR3 protein: CASSLTGGSTDTQYF
CDR3 DNA: TGTGCCAGCAGCTTAACAGGGGGTAGCACAGATACGCAGTATTTT